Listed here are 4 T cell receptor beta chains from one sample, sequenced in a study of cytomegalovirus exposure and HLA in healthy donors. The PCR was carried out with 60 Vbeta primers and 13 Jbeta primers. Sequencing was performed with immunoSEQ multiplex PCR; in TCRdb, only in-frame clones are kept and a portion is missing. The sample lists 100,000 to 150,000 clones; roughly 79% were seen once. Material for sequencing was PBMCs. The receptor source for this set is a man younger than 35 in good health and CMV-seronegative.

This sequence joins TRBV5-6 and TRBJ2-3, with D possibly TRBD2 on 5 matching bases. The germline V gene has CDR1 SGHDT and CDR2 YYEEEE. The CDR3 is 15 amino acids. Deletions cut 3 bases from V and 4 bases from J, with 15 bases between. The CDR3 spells CASSSTGYTSDTQYF. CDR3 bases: TGTGCCAGCAGCTCAACGGGGTATACCTCAGATACGCAGTATTTT.

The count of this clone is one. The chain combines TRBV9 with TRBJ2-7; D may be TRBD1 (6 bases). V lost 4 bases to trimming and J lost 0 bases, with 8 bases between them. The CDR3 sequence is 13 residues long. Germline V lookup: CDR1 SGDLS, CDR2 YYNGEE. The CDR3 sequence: CASSPGVSYEQYF. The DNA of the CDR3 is TGTGCCAGCAGCCCAGGGGTCTCCTACGAGCAGTACTTC.

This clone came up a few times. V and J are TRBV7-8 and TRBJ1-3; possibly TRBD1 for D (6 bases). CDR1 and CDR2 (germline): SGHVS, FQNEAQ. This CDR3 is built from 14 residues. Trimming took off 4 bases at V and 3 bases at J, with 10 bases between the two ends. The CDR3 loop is CASSSSRGGNTIYF. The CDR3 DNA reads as TGTGCCAGCAGCTCGTCCAGGGGTGGAAACACCATATATTTT.

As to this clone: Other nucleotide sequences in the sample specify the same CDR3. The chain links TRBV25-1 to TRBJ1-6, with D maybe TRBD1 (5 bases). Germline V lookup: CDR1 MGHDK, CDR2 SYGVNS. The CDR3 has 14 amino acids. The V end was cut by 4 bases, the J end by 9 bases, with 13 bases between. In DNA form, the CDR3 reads TGTGCCAGCAGTGTATGGACGGGGGTTTCACCCCTCCACTTT. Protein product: CASSVWTGVSPLHF. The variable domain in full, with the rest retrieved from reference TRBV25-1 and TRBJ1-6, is EADIYQTPRYLVIGTGKKITLECSQTMGHDKMYWYQQDPGMELHLIHYSYGVNSTEKGDLSSESTVSRIRTEHFPLTLESARPSHTSQYLCASSVWTGVSPLHFGNGTRLTVT.